What follows are 20 T cell receptor beta chains derived from one specimen sequenced in a study of blood T cell repertoires in COVID-19. Sequencing was performed with immunoSEQ multiplex PCR; in TCRdb, only in-frame clones are kept and a portion is missing. The repertoire has about 400,000 clones, 88% of them found once; the top ten carry roughly 0.97%. The sequenced material came from PBMCs or T cells enriched from blood (not recorded which). These receptors all come from a woman aged 25 to 45 with acute COVID-19.

The chain combines TRBV5-1 with TRBJ1-1; possible D gene TRBD1, 6 bases. The CDR3 loop spans 17 amino acids. V lost 0 bases and J lost 0, with 15 bases in between. Germline V gene lookup returns CDR1 SGHRS and CDR2 YFSETQ. The CDR3, as DNA: TGCGCCAGCAGCTTGGGGCCAAGGGGGATCATGAACACTGAAGCTTTCTTT. Residues: CASSLGPRGIMNTEAFF.

V gene TRBV7-5 combines with J gene TRBJ1-4; TRBD1 reflects the table's D call only, with no check against the DNA. TRBV7-5 is termed a pseudogene. The CDR3 has 16 residues. The CDR3 nucleotides are TGTGTCAGAAGCGAAAGCACACAGGCAACTAATGAAAAACTGTTTTTT. This translates into CVRSESTQATNEKLFF.

With regard to this clone: The identical CDR3 is also encoded by other nucleotide sequences in the sample. This sequence joins TRBV9 and TRBJ2-7; 7 bases match TRBD1. The germline CDR1 and CDR2 sequences are SGDLS and YYNGEE. V dropped 0 bases and J dropped 3; count of bases not matched to a gene: 0. This CDR3 has 13 amino acids. The CDR3, as DNA: TGTGCCAGCAGCGTAGGGGACAGCTACGAGCAGTACTTC. As protein: CASSVGDSYEQYF.

This CDR3 reads CSASDRLGGTEAFF. The DNA of the CDR3 is TGCAGTGCTAGTGACAGACTCGGCGGCACTGAAGCTTTCTTT. The V and J genes are TRBV20-1 and TRBJ1-1, with a possible D match to TRBD1 (5 bases). The CDR3 is 14 amino acids. Germline CDR1 DFQATT, CDR2 SNEGSKA (reference sequence). Between the trimmed V and J ends, which lost 3 bases and 4 bases, there was a span of 15 bases.

The chain uses TRBV24-1 and TRBJ1-5, with D uncertain. The CDR3 runs 15 residues. Per the germline V gene, CDR1 is KGHDR and CDR2 is SFDVKD. V was trimmed by 5 bases and J by 0 bases, leaving 10 bases between them. CDR3 protein: CATSAEYHSNQPQHF. The CDR3 DNA sequence: TGTGCCACCAGTGCCGAGTACCATAGCAATCAGCCCCAGCATTTT.

This clone was seen only a few times. This chain links TRBV4-1 with TRBJ2-1; D remains ambiguous. The CDR3 loop spans 19 amino acids. CDR1 and CDR2 (germline): MGHRA, YSYEKL. V was clipped by 1 base and J by 1 base, with 20 bases between them. CDR3 sequence (DNA): TGCGCCAGCAGCCAAGCGGTGTTAGCCCGACCGGATTCCTACAATGAGCAGTTCTTC. Amino acid sequence: CASSQAVLARPDSYNEQFF.

The chain recombines TRBV19 with TRBJ2-6; 7 bases match TRBD1. J gave up 0 bases and V 5 bases, and 13 bases lay outside the gene matches. The CDR3 covers 19 residues. Germline CDR1 reads LNHDA; CDR2 reads SQIVND (reference sequence). The CDR3 here is CASSPFPRDSLSGANVLTF. As DNA, the CDR3 is TGTGCCAGTAGTCCCTTCCCTAGGGACAGCCTCTCTGGGGCCAACGTCCTGACTTTC.

The chain is built from TRBV19 and TRBJ1-2; D might be TRBD1 (5 bases). The germline CDR1 and CDR2 sequences are LNHDA and SQIVND (reference sequence). This CDR3 contains 13 residues. The V gene lost 4 bases and the J gene lost 8 bases, with 14 bases spanning the gap. The CDR3 nucleotides are TGTGCCAGTAGTACGGCGGGAGGGGAGGGCTACACCTTC. It yields the protein CASSTAGGEGYTF. Based on the CDR3 plus reference TRBV19 and TRBJ1-2, the full variable domain is DGGITQSPKYLFRKEGQNVTLSCEQNLNHDAMYWYRQDPGQGLRLIYYSQIVNDFQKGDIAEGYSVSREKKESFPLTVTSAQKNPTAFYLCASSTAGGEGYTFGSGTRLTVV.

This sequence joins TRBV27 and TRBJ2-1; D may be TRBD1 (6 bases). CDR1 is MNHEY and CDR2 is SMNVEV in the germline V gene (reference sequence). Trimming shortened V by 7 bases and J by 5 bases, and 12 bases separated the two germline ends. The CDR3 is 13 residues long. The CDR3 loop reads CASTNRANNEQFF. The DNA of the CDR3 is TGTGCCAGCACCAACAGGGCCAACAATGAGCAGTTCTTC.

The V gene is TRBV7-8, the J gene TRBJ2-3; 11 nucleotides match TRBD2. Germline V CDR1 and CDR2: SGHVS, FQNEAQ. V gave up 4 bases and J gave up 3 bases; unmatched junction bases: 6. The CDR3 sequence is 16 residues long. The CDR3: CASSYRLAGKTDTQYF. The CDR3 region has the DNA TGTGCCAGCAGCTACAGACTAGCGGGGAAAACAGATACGCAGTATTTT.

The CDR3 sequence: CASSLWPGPYEQYF. CDR3 in DNA: TGCGCCAGCAGCTTGTGGCCAGGGCCGTACGAGCAGTACTTC. The rearrangement links TRBV5-1 to TRBJ2-7; perhaps TRBD1 as D (5 bases). This CDR3 spans 14 amino acids. From germline, CDR1 is SGHRS and CDR2 YFSETQ. V shed 1 base and J shed 4 bases, with 12 bases lying between them.

This sequence joins TRBV6-2 or TRBV6-3 and TRBJ1-4; 11 bases are shared with TRBD1. The germline V gene encodes CDR1 MNHEY and CDR2 SVGEGT. Germline trimming cut 2 bases from V and 10 bases from J; bases unmatched to any gene: 12. CDR3 length equals 17 residues. The CDR3 DNA reads TGTGCCAGCAGTTACCTAGGACAGGGGGCGTTTCCGGCAAAACTGTTTTTT. Translation: CASSYLGQGAFPAKLFF.

This chain uses TRBV27 with TRBJ2-7; 8 bases line up with TRBD1. The CDR3 has 14 residues. V trimming: 5 bases; J trimming: 3 bases; junction bases outside the gene matches: 6. Germline loops: CDR1 MNHEY, CDR2 SMNVEV (reference sequence). CDR3 sequence (DNA): TGTGCCAGCAGTCCAGGGGGCTGGAGCTACGAGCAGTACTTC. Encoded protein: CASSPGGWSYEQYF.

This clone was seen only once. The V call is TRBV6-1, the J call TRBJ1-6; D perhaps matches TRBD1 (5 bases). V lost 2 bases and J 7 bases, leaving 9 bases between the germline ends. CDR1 is MNHNS, CDR2 SASEGT, per germline. The CDR3 consists of 14 residues. The CDR3 here is CASSEWGVNSPLHF. For the CDR3, the DNA is TGTGCCAGCAGTGAATGGGGGGTAAATTCACCCCTCCACTTT.

The chain employs TRBV7-2 and TRBJ2-1, with 11 nucleotides matching TRBD2. The CDR3 loop spans 17 amino acids. The germline V gene has CDR1 SGHTA and CDR2 FQGNSA. With 5 bases clipped from V and 4 bases from J, the junction kept 10 bases outside the gene matches. Here the CDR3 reads CASSVYRLAGLYNEQFF. The DNA for the CDR3 is TGTGCCAGCAGCGTATACCGACTAGCGGGGTTATACAATGAGCAGTTCTTC.

The chain uses TRBV7-3 and TRBJ2-3, with D maybe TRBD1 (7 bases). V was shortened by 5 bases and J by 0 bases, with 12 bases between the two germline ends. The CDR3 contains 15 residues. The germline gives CDR1 SGHTA, CDR2 FQGTGA. The CDR3 region is CASSISGGSTDTQYF. The CDR3 coding sequence is TGTGCCAGCAGCATCTCAGGGGGGAGCACAGATACGCAGTATTTT.

The V gene is TRBV30, the J gene TRBJ2-7; 9 nucleotides match TRBD1. Trimming at V came to 0 bases and at J to 6 bases, leaving 6 bases not matched to a gene. Germline CDR1 and CDR2: GTSNPN and SVGIG (reference sequence). The length of the CDR3 is 14 residues. CDR3 residues: CAWSVGDRVSEQYF. For the CDR3, the DNA is TGTGCCTGGAGTGTAGGGGACAGGGTGAGCGAGCAGTACTTC.

This chain uses TRBV10-1 with TRBJ2-7, with TRBD1 matching 7 bases. The CDR3 extends over 16 amino acids. After removal of 3 bases from V and 4 bases from J, the junction contained 12 bases not matched to a gene. The germline gives CDR1 WNHNN, CDR2 SYGVQD (reference sequence). CDR3 amino acids: CASSDHRGQDVYEQYF. The CDR3 region has the DNA TGCGCCAGCAGTGACCACCGAGGACAGGATGTATACGAGCAGTACTTC.

V usage is TRBV4-3 and J usage is TRBJ1-5, with D unclear. Germline CDR1 LGHNA, CDR2 YSLEER. This CDR3 region has 15 residues. V lost 0 bases and J 6 bases, leaving 12 bases between the germline ends. The CDR3 spells CASSQDLGNAQPQHF. The CDR3 coding sequence is TGCGCCAGCAGCCAAGATCTGGGCAACGCTCAGCCCCAGCATTTT.

V usage is TRBV14 and J usage is TRBJ2-1; D may be TRBD1 (6 bases). Germline CDR1 is SGHDN and CDR2 is FVKESK. The CDR3 is 14 residues long. V was shortened by 2 bases and J by 12 bases, with 17 bases between the two germline ends. For the CDR3, the DNA is TGTGCCAGCAGCCAAACCGGGACAACAGCCCGGCAGTTCTTC. Translating it yields CASSQTGTTARQFF.